The source of this T cell receptor (beta chain) is a study of vaccination and CD4 T cells after COVID-19. Study information: The interval from dose two to post-vaccine sampling had a median of about 66 days, and it ranged from 14 to 241. Researchers treated cells with overlapping spike peptides taken from SARS-CoV-2, HCoV-NL63, HCoV-OC43 and HCoV-229E. Findings and limits, study-wide: A median about 83% of convalescent patients' SARS-CoV-2-reactive clones emerged only after vaccination.

The CDR3 is 14 amino acids. The V end was cut by 0 bases, the J end by 7 bases, with 15 bases between. Germline assignment: CDR1 DFQATT and CDR2 SNEGSKA (reference sequence). An Oncomine TCR Beta short-read assay was used to sequence the DNA from cultured CD4+ T cells. Via MiXCR, TCRdb re-called the PCR reads, giving one row per CDR3 protein. The sample holds some 6,600 distinct CDR3 sequences; 51% are singletons and the top ten take under 55%. The sample's treatment: roughly nine-day PBMC culture with coronavirus spike peptide pools or control peptides (ViraFEST assay). An unexposed donor provided the CD4+ T cells, which were collected before the COVID-19 pandemic (2011-2018). Negative selection was the method that isolated CD4+ T cells after roughly ten days of culture. Concerning this clonotype: Its antigen is not known.

This receptor was identified in a human donor in good health. The chain employs TRBV20-1 and TRBJ2-5; unclear D gene. Input material: CD4+ T cells from blood, cultured in vitro. In DNA form, the CDR3 reads TGCAGTGCTAGAGAGGTCGTGCCCGTCGGGACCCAGTACTTC. Its protein product is CSAREVVPVGTQYF.